This T cell receptor (beta chain) was recovered during a study of blood T cells in healthy people across ages. Study-wide context: Template switching recovered approximately one barcoded beta molecule for every two T cells.

The use of a sample-barcoded 5' primer and a J-beta primer mix characterized a second PCR of roughly 6 to 11 cycles. TCRdb reanalysed the 5' RACE reads using MiXCR and keeps one entry per CDR3 protein. The table shows roughly 1.9 million distinct CDR3 sequences, with about 39% occurring only once. The V gene lost 5 bases and the J gene lost 4 bases, with 15 bases spanning the gap. From germline, CDR1 is DFQATT and CDR2 SNEGSKA (reference sequence). The CDR3 contains 13 residues. The material sequenced was blood. The receptor comes from a human donor in good health. J is TRBJ2-7 and V is TRBV20-1; D possibly matches TRBD1 or TRBD2 (5 bases each). CDR3 sequence reads: CSAPGAASYEQYF. As DNA, the CDR3 is TGCAGTGCTCCCGGGGCCGCGAGTTACGAGCAGTACTTC.